The 2 T cell receptor beta chains in this list originate from one sample, sequenced in a study of T cells in women clearing cervical HPV infection. TCRdb's copy holds only in-frame clones and misses some; the assay was immunoSEQ multiplex PCR. The sample table sets out 20,000 to 30,000 clones. The specimen was blood buffy coat. The receptors were gathered from a woman between 18 and 70 years old with a cervical HPV16 infection that either progressed to CIN3+ or cleared (not recorded which).

Comment on this clone: The CDR3 end lies 3 residues beyond the end of the read and is filled in from the germline J gene. The chain links TRBV19 to TRBJ2-4; 8 bases are a match to TRBD1. The CDR3 is made up of 14 amino acids. Germline V gives CDR1 LNHDA, CDR2 SQIVND (reference sequence). Trimming at V came to 6 bases and at J to 7 bases, leaving 8 bases not matched to a gene. The CDR3 loop is CASRQTGERNIQYF. The covered CDR3 bases are TGTGCCAGTAGGCAGACAGGGGAGAGGAACATT.

Concerning this clone: The read comes to an end 3 residues before the CDR3 does, leaving the germline J gene to fill in the end. The V call is TRBV9, the J call TRBJ2-1; TRBD2 matches at 7 bases. The CDR3 extends over 15 amino acids. Germline V gene sequence: CDR1 SGDLS, CDR2 YYNGEE. J gave up 5 bases and V 3 bases, and 8 bases lay outside the gene matches. CDR3 DNA, as far as it was read: TGTGCCAGCAGCGGGGGGGGAAGAAGGGACAATGAG. Its protein product is CASSGGGRRDNE. The CDR3 as a whole reads CASSGGGRRDNEQFF.